This T cell receptor beta chain derives from a study of T cells in Graves' hyperthyroidism and ophthalmopathy. Study at large: Any treatment followed the collection of peripheral blood at initial diagnosis.

Amplified TCR beta CDR3 regions came from RNA transcripts. HTBI primers were used for first-round RT-PCR of the TCR CDR3. TCRdb recomputed calls from the multiplex PCR reads with MiXCR, one row per CDR3 protein. Of around 400,000 distinct CDR3 sequences in the sample, under 15% were seen once. Notes on the study in general: Model output signaled ophthalmopathy a median 6.5 months ahead of onset.

CDR1 is ENHRY, CDR2 SYGVKD, per germline. Trimming removed 4 bases from V and 4 bases from J, with 17 bases in between. This CDR3 spans 16 amino acids. A few counts support this clonotype. Its antigen remains unknown. Stable hyperthyroidism: no ophthalmopathy progression over 18 months of follow-up. The diagnoses drew upon clinical symptoms, serum thyroxine and TRAb, thyroid ultrasound and orbital computed tomography. Sequencing input: blood. The chain links TRBV10-3 to TRBJ2-1; no firm D call. The sequence was obtained from a woman aged 18-29 years with Graves' hyperthyroidism. CDR3 residues: CAISGTTGAEYNEQFF. The DNA of the CDR3 is TGTGCCATCAGTGGGACCACGGGCGCCGAGTACAATGAGCAGTTCTTC.